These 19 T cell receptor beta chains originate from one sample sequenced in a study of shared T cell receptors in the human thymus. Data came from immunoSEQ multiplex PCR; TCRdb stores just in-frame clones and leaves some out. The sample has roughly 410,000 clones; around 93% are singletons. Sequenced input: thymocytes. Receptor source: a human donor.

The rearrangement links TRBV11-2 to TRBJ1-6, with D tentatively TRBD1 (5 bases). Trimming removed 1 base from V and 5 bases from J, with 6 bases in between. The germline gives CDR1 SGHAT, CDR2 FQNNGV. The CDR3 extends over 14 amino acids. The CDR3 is CASSLAGDNSPLHF. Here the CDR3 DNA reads TGTGCCAGCAGCTTAGCGGGGGATAATTCACCCCTCCACTTT.

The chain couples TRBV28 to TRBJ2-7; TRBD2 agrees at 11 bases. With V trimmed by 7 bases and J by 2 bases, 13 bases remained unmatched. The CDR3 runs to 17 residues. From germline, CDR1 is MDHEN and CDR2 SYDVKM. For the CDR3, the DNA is TGTGCCAGCATCCCCGAGGGTAGCGGGAGGGCCGCCTACGAGCAGTACTTC. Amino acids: CASIPEGSGRAAYEQYF.

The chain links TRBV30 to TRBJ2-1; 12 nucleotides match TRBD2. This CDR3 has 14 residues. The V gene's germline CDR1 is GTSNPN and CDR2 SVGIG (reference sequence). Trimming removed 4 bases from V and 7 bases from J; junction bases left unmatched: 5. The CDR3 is CAWTTSGRINEQFF. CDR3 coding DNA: TGTGCCTGGACTACTAGCGGGAGGATTAATGAGCAGTTCTTC.

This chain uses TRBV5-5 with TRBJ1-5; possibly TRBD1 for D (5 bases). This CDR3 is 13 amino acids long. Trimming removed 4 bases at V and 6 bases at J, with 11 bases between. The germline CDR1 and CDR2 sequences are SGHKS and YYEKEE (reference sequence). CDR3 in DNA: TGTGCCAGCAGCCTTGGGGGGTTTCAGCCCCAGCATTTT. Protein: CASSLGGFQPQHF.

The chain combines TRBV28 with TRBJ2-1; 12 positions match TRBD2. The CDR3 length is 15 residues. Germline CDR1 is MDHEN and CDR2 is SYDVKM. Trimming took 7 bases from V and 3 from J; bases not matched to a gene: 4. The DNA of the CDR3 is TGTGCCAGCACCAGGGGACTAGCGGGCTACAATGAGCAGTTCTTC. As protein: CASTRGLAGYNEQFF.

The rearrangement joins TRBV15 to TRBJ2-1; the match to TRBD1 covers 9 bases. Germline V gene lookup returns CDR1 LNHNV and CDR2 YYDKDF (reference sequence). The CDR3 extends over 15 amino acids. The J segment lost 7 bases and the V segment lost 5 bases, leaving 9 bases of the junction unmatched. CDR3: CATSRRTGVGNEQFF. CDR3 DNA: TGTGCCACCAGCCGACGGACAGGGGTGGGTAATGAGCAGTTCTTC.

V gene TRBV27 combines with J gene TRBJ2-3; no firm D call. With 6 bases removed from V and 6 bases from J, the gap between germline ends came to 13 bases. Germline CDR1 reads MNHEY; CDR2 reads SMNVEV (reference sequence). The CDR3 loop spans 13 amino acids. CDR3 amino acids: CASRGELADTQYF. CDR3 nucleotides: TGTGCCAGCAGGGGTGAGCTGGCTGATACGCAGTATTTT.

CDR3 residues: CASSSLGGERDTEAFF. The CDR3 bases are TGTGCCAGCAGCTCCCTTGGGGGGGAAAGGGACACTGAAGCTTTCTTT. The V call is TRBV7-6, the J call TRBJ1-1; D might be TRBD1 (5 bases). This CDR3 has 16 amino acids. The V and J ends lost 4 bases and 3 bases respectively, with 18 bases between them. The V gene's germline CDR1 is SGHVS and CDR2 FNYEAQ.

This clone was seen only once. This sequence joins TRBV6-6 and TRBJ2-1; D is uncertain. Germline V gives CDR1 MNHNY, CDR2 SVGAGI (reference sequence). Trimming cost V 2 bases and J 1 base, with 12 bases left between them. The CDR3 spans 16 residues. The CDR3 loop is CASSYGLSRSYNEQFF. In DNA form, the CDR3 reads TGTGCCAGCAGTTACGGGTTATCAAGGTCCTACAATGAGCAGTTCTTC.

The CDR3 region is CATTGQLNSNQPQHF. The CDR3, as DNA: TGTGCCACCACGGGACAGCTGAATAGCAATCAGCCCCAGCATTTT. The chain has TRBV15 and TRBJ1-5; 7 bases fit TRBD1. V trimming: 7 bases; J trimming: 0 bases; junction bases outside the gene matches: 6. Looked up from germline, CDR1 is LNHNV and CDR2 is YYDKDF (reference sequence). The CDR3 spans 15 residues.

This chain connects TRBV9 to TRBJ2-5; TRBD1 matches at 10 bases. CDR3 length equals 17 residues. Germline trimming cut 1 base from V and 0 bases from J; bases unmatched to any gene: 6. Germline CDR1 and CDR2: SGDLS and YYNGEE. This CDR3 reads CASSVTGQGIYQETQYF. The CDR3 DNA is TGTGCCAGCAGCGTAACGGGACAGGGGATTTACCAAGAGACCCAGTACTTC.

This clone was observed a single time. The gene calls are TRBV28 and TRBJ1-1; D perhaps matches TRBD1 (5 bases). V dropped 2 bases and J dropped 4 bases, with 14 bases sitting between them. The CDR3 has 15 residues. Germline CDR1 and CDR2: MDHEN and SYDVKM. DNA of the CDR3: TGTGCCAGCAGTTTAGCTGGGGCTGTGGTCACTGAAGCTTTCTTT. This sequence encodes CASSLAGAVVTEAFF.

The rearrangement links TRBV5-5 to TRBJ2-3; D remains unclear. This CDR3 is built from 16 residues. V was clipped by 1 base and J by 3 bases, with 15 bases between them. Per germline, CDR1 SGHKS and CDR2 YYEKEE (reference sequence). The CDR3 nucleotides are TGTGCCAGCAGCTTGTATATGGCCGCGGAGACAGATACGCAGTATTTT. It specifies CASSLYMAAETDTQYF.

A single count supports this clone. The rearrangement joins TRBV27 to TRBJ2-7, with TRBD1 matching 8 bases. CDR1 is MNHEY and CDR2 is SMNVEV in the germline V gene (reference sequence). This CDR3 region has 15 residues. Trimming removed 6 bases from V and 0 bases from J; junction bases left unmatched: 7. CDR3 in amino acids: CASSTWDRSSYEQYF. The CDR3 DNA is TGTGCCAGCAGCACCTGGGACAGGAGCTCCTACGAGCAGTACTTC.

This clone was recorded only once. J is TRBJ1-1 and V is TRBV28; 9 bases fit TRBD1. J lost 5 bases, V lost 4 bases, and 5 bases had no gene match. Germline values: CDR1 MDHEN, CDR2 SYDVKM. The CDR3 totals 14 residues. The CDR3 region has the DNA TGTGCCAGCAGTTACAGGGGGCGAGGGACTGAAGCTTTCTTT. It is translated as CASSYRGRGTEAFF.

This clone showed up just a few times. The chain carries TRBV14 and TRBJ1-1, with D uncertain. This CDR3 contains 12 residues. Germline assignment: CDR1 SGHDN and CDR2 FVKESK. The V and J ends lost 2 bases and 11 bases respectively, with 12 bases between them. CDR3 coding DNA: TGTGCCAGCAGCCAAACTCGGGCTGGGGCTTTCTTT. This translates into CASSQTRAGAFF.

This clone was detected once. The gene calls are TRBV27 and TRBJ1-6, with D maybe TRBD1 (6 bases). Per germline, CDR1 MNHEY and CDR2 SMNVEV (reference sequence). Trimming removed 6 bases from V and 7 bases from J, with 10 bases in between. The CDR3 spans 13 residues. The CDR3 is CASRTGNNSPLHF. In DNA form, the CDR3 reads TGTGCCAGCAGAACAGGGAACAATTCACCCCTCCACTTT.

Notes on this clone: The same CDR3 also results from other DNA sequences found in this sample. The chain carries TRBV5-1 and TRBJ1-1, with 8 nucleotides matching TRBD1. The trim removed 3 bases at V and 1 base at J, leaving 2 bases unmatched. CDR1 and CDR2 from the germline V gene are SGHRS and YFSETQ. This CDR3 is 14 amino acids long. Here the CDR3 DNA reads TGCGCCAGCAGCTCCGACAGGGGGAACACTGAAGCTTTCTTT. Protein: CASSSDRGNTEAFF. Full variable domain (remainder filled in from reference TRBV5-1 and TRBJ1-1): KAGVTQTPRYLIKTRGQQVTLSCSPISGHRSVSWYQQTPGQGLQFLFEYFSETQRNKGNFPGRFSGRQFSNSRSEMNVSTLELGDSALYLCASSSDRGNTEAFFGQGTRLTVV.

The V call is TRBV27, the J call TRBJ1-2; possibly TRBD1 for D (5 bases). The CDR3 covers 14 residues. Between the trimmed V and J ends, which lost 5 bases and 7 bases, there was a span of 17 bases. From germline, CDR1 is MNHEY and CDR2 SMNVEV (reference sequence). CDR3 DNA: TGTGCCAGCAGTCCGATTTGGACAAATCGTGGCTACACCTTC. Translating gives CASSPIWTNRGYTF.